The T cell receptor (beta chain) described here comes from a study of blood T cell repertoires in COVID-19. With V trimmed by 4 bases and J by 2 bases, 5 bases remained unmatched. The germline V gene has CDR1 SGHTA and CDR2 FQGNSA. The CDR3 length is 16 residues. Assay: immunoSEQ multiplex PCR; the TCRdb copy retains only in-frame clones and omits some. In the table there are 150,000 to 200,000 clones, 80% to 90% of which are singletons. This clone was seen more than once but under ten times. Material for sequencing was peripheral blood. This chain uses TRBV7-2 with TRBJ2-1, with 10 positions matching TRBD2. The sequence derives from a man younger than 35 who had recovered from COVID-19. The CDR3 DNA reads as TGTGCCAGCAGCTCGACTAGCGGGTTACCCTACAATGAGCAGTTCTTC. This codes for CASSSTSGLPYNEQFF.